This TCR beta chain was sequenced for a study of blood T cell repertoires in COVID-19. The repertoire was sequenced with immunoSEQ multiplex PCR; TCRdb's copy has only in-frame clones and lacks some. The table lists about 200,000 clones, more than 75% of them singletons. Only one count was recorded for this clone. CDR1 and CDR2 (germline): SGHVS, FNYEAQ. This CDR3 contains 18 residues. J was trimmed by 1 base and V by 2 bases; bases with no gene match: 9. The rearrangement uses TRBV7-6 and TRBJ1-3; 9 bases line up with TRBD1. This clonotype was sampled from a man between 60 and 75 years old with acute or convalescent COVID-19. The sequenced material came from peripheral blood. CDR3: CASSLKTGQGFSGNTIYF. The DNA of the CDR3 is TGTGCCAGCAGCTTAAAAACGGGACAGGGTTTTTCTGGAAACACCATATATTTT.